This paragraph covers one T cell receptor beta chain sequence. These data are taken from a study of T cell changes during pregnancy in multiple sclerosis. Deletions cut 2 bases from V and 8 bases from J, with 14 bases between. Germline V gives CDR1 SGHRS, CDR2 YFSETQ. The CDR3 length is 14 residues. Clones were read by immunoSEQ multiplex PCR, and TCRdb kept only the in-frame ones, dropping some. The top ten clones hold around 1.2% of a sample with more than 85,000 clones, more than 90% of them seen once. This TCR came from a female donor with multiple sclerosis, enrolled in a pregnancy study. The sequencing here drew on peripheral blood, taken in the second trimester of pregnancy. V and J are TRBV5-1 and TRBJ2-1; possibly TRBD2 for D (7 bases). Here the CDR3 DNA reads TGCGCCAGCAGCTTAATAGGGGGAGGGGATGAGCAGTTCTTC. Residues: CASSLIGGGDEQFF.